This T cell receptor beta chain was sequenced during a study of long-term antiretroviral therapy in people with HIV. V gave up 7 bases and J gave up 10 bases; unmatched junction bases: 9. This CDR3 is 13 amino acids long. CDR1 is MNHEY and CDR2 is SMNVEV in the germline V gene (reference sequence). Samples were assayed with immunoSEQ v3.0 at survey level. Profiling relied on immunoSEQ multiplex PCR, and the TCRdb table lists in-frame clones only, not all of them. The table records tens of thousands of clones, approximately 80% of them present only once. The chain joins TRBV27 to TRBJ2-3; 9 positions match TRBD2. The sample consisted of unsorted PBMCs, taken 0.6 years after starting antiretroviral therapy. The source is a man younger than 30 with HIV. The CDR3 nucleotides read TGTGCCAGCACGGCGCGGGAGGGCCTATCGCAGTATTTT. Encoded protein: CASTAREGLSQYF.